One and the same sample provided the 23 T cell receptor beta chains below, sequenced in a study of shared clonotypes between healthy human individuals. TCRdb keeps only in-frame clones here, not all; method: immunoSEQ multiplex PCR. This sample carries roughly 1 million clones, roughly 80% of them seen once, and the ten largest clones take approximately 1.3%. Specimen: memory CD4+ T cells sorted from blood. Specified subset: CD45RA-negative fraction. The receptors derive from a man younger than 35 in good health.

J is TRBJ1-1 and V is TRBV10-1; 8 positions agree with TRBD1. The CDR3 length is 15 residues. Germline lookup yields CDR1 WNHNN and CDR2 SYGVQD (reference sequence). With 0 bases clipped from V and 5 bases from J, the junction kept 5 bases outside the gene matches. Here the CDR3 reads CASSESQGVWTEAFF. The CDR3 bases are TGCGCCAGCAGTGAGTCACAGGGGGTATGGACTGAAGCTTTCTTT.

The sample holds one count of this clone. J is TRBJ1-2 and V is TRBV11-2; D is possibly TRBD1 (5 bases). The germline V and J ends were trimmed by 5 bases and 7 bases, with 26 bases remaining between them. From germline, CDR1 is SGHAT and CDR2 FQNNGV. There are 17 residues in the CDR3. CDR3 sequence (DNA): TGTGCCAGCAGCCAAAATGGCGGGCAGGGAGCATTGGGTGGCTACACCTTC. It is translated as CASSQNGGQGALGGYTF.

J is TRBJ2-2 and V is TRBV6-5, with 9 bases aligning to TRBD1. The CDR3 runs to 14 residues. Unmatched junction bases numbered 0, after V lost 4 bases and J lost 3 bases. Looked up from germline, CDR1 is MNHEY and CDR2 is SVGAGI. CDR3 in amino acids: CASSWTGDTGELFF. CDR3 DNA sequence: TGTGCCAGCAGTTGGACAGGGGACACCGGGGAGCTGTTTTTT.

The rearrangement joins TRBV10-2 to TRBJ1-2, with D possibly TRBD1 on 5 matching bases. The V end was cut by 3 bases, the J end by 4 bases, with 9 bases between. Per the germline V gene, CDR1 is WSHSY and CDR2 is SAAADI. This CDR3 contains 13 residues. The CDR3 protein is CASSERGTYGYTF. The CDR3 nucleotides read TGCGCCAGCAGTGAACGAGGGACCTATGGCTACACCTTC.

The rearrangement links TRBV7-8 to TRBJ2-2, with D tentatively TRBD2 (6 bases). V was cut by 2 bases and J by 2 bases, with 9 bases left in between. Germline CDR1 is SGHVS and CDR2 is FQNEAQ. This CDR3 has 15 residues. The CDR3 nucleotides are TGTGCCAGCAGCTTATCGGGAGCTAACACCGGGGAGCTGTTTTTT. Translation: CASSLSGANTGELFF.

This chain connects TRBV30 to TRBJ2-3; no clear D. The germline gives CDR1 GTSNPN, CDR2 SVGIG (reference sequence). The CDR3 covers 13 residues. The V and J ends lost 2 bases and 6 bases respectively, with 12 bases between them. As DNA, the CDR3 is TGTGCCTGGAGTCCCGGTTATAGGGATACGCAGTATTTT. Protein product: CAWSPGYRDTQYF.

The chain has TRBV5-1 and TRBJ2-1; D is uncertain. Trimming cost V 1 base and J 1 base, with 6 bases left between them. Germline V CDR1 and CDR2: SGHRS, YFSETQ. The length of the CDR3 is 14 residues. As DNA, the CDR3 is TGCGCCAGCAGCTTGATCACTTCCTACAATGAGCAGTTCTTC. Translated, it gives CASSLITSYNEQFF.

In DNA, the CDR3 is TGTGCCAGCAGCTTAGATATACAGGCTAGCTCCTACGAGCAGTACTTC. Translated: CASSLDIQASSYEQYF. This chain joins TRBV11-2 and TRBJ2-7; tentative D call: TRBD1 (5 bases). Germline values: CDR1 SGHAT, CDR2 FQNNGV. The germline V and J ends were trimmed by 0 bases and 0 bases, with 12 bases remaining between them. The CDR3 runs 16 residues.

This clone was picked up many times. The rearrangement joins TRBV9 to TRBJ2-3; D is perhaps TRBD1 or TRBD2 (5 bases each). Between the trimmed V and J ends, which lost 0 bases and 4 bases, there was a span of 9 bases. The CDR3 totals 14 residues. The germline gives CDR1 SGDLS, CDR2 YYNGEE. The CDR3 DNA is TGTGCCAGCAGCGTAGCCGGGACGGCAGATACGCAGTATTTT. Its translation is CASSVAGTADTQYF.

This clone showed up just a few times. This chain links TRBV30 with TRBJ2-1, with D perhaps TRBD1 (7 bases). Germline V gene sequence: CDR1 GTSNPN, CDR2 SVGIG (reference sequence). The CDR3 sequence is 16 residues long. Trimming shortened V by 0 bases and J by 7 bases, and 19 bases separated the two germline ends. CDR3 protein: CAWSVLWPGGRNEQFF. The CDR3 bases are TGTGCCTGGAGTGTACTTTGGCCAGGGGGGCGGAATGAGCAGTTCTTC.

This CDR3 reads CSVVSSTEAFF. In DNA, the CDR3 is TGCAGCGTTGTGTCCAGCACTGAAGCTTTCTTT. The chain has TRBV29-1 and TRBJ1-1; D not certain. Germline assignment: CDR1 SQVTM and CDR2 ANQGSEA. This CDR3 is built from 11 residues. V lost 4 bases, J lost 4 bases, and 7 bases lay in between.

The V call is TRBV6-1, the J call TRBJ2-7; D is uncertain. The germline V gene encodes CDR1 MNHNS and CDR2 SASEGT. There are 12 residues in the CDR3. With 6 bases removed from V and 3 bases from J, the gap between germline ends came to 9 bases. Here the CDR3 DNA reads TGTGCCAGCAGCGTCCTCAACTACGAGCAGTACTTC. Translated: CASSVLNYEQYF.

This clone was observed a handful of times. The chain recombines TRBV6-1 with TRBJ1-2, with D uncertain. V was pared by 5 bases and J by 4 bases, with 8 bases between. Per germline, CDR1 MNHNS and CDR2 SASEGT. This CDR3 has 12 amino acids. DNA of the CDR3: TGTGCCAGCAGTACACGGTTCTATGGCTACACCTTC. Its protein is CASSTRFYGYTF.

This chain joins TRBV6-5 and TRBJ1-2; D gene ambiguous. Germline CDR1 and CDR2: MNHEY and SVGAGI. The CDR3 runs 14 residues. The ends were cut back, 7 bases at V and 2 bases at J, with 14 bases in the middle. The CDR3 sequence is CASTPAPGNYGYTF. The DNA of the CDR3 is TGTGCCAGCACCCCCGCCCCTGGGAACTATGGCTACACCTTC.

V is TRBV5-5 and J is TRBJ1-5, with D maybe TRBD1 (5 bases). V was pared by 0 bases and J by 9 bases, with 13 bases between. The length of the CDR3 is 14 residues. Germline CDR1 reads SGHKS; CDR2 reads YYEKEE (reference sequence). This chain's CDR3 is CASSLDGDVRPQHF. The CDR3 DNA is TGTGCCAGCAGCTTGGACGGGGACGTACGGCCCCAGCATTTT.

The V and J genes are TRBV9 and TRBJ2-7; 12 nucleotides agree with TRBD2. There are 17 residues in the CDR3. The V gene end was trimmed by 3 bases and the J gene end by 4 bases; junction bases not matched to a gene: 11. CDR1 and CDR2 (germline): SGDLS, YYNGEE. The CDR3, as DNA: TGTGCCAGCAGCGCGGCCCCGACTAGCGGGAGATCGTACGAGCAGTACTTC. Translating it yields CASSAAPTSGRSYEQYF.

V and J are TRBV18 and TRBJ1-1; 8 nucleotides line up with TRBD1. This CDR3 spans 14 amino acids. After removal of 3 bases from V and 3 bases from J, the junction contained 3 bases not matched to a gene. Per germline, CDR1 KGHSH and CDR2 LQKENI. CDR3 region: CASSPGTGHTEAFF. The DNA of the CDR3 is TGTGCCAGCTCACCTGGGACAGGCCACACTGAAGCTTTCTTT.

This clone occurred a few times. This chain connects TRBV30 to TRBJ1-1; 7 bases map to TRBD1. The trim removed 0 bases at V and 8 bases at J, leaving 9 bases unmatched. The CDR3 runs 14 residues. Looked up from germline, CDR1 is GTSNPN and CDR2 is SVGIG (reference sequence). DNA for the CDR3: TGTGCCTGGAGTGTAAAGGCAGGGGGAAGCGAAGCTTTCTTT. Translated: CAWSVKAGGSEAFF.

This clone was picked up one time. The rearrangement joins TRBV30 to TRBJ1-3; perhaps TRBD1 as D (6 bases). V lost 1 base, J lost 0 bases, and 13 bases lay in between. The CDR3 length is 16 residues. CDR1 is GTSNPN and CDR2 is SVGIG in the germline V gene (reference sequence). DNA of the CDR3: TGTGCCTGGAGTGGGGGGCAGACTGCCTCTGGAAACACCATATATTTT. As protein: CAWSGGQTASGNTIYF.

The chain employs TRBV5-6 and TRBJ2-5; D gene ambiguous. The CDR3 is made up of 13 amino acids. V was pared by 0 bases and J by 6 bases, with 9 bases between. Germline CDR1 reads SGHDT; CDR2 reads YYEEEE. CDR3 amino acids: CASSLVGGKTQYF. For the CDR3, the DNA is TGTGCCAGCAGCTTGGTGGGTGGCAAGACCCAGTACTTC.

The chain recombines TRBV19 with TRBJ1-1; 9 bases fit TRBD1. The J segment lost 3 bases and the V segment lost 8 bases, leaving 4 bases of the junction unmatched. The CDR3 length is 13 residues. Germline V lookup: CDR1 LNHDA, CDR2 SQIVND (reference sequence). CDR3 nucleotides: TGTGCCAGTGAGGACAGGGGACACACTGAAGCTTTCTTT. Translated, it gives CASEDRGHTEAFF. Filled out from reference TRBV19 and TRBJ1-1, the complete variable domain reads DGGITQSPKYLFRKEGQNVTLSCEQNLNHDAMYWYRQDPGQGLRLIYYSQIVNDFQKGDIAEGYSVSREKKESFPLTVTSAQKNPTAFYLCASEDRGHTEAFFGQGTRLTVV.

The rearrangement links TRBV2 to TRBJ2-7, with no clear D. The CDR3 is 13 residues long. CDR1 is SNHLY and CDR2 is FYNNEI in the germline V gene. V lost 3 bases and J lost 5, with 11 bases in between. As DNA, the CDR3 is TGTGCCAGCAGTGAGTTCCGTCAGGACGAGCAGTACTTC. This sequence encodes CASSEFRQDEQYF.

Details on this clone: At the DNA level, this CDR3 is encoded by other sequences in the same sample as well. J is TRBJ1-5 and V is TRBV6-5; 7 positions match TRBD1. The CDR3 covers 15 residues. CDR1 is MNHEY, CDR2 SVGAGI, per germline. Trimming cost V 6 bases and J 1 base; bases outside gene matches: 6. The CDR3 loop reads CASRSGGGSNQPQHF. The CDR3 bases are TGTGCCAGCAGGTCAGGGGGGGGGAGCAATCAGCCCCAGCATTTT.